Sequencing of this T cell receptor (beta chain) was carried out in a study of T cells in Graves' hyperthyroidism and ophthalmopathy. Amplified regions were TCR beta CDR3 sequences from RNA transcripts. The study used the HTBI primer set for a first-round RT-PCR of the TCR CDR3. MiXCR, applied by TCRdb to the multiplex PCR reads, yields one record per CDR3 protein. Found here are around 800,000 distinct CDR3 sequences, around 39% of them singletons; the top ten hold 8.9%. CDR3 size: 13 residues. The trim removed 6 bases at V and 6 bases at J, leaving 7 bases unmatched. Germline V gives CDR1 SEHNR, CDR2 FQNEAQ (reference sequence). This clonotype has at least ten counts.

Sequenced sample: blood. The chain combines TRBV7-9 with TRBJ1-1; TRBD1 aligns across 7 bases. This TCR was sampled from a man between 18 and 35 years old with Graves' hyperthyroidism. CDR3 DNA: TGTGCCAGCAGATATGAACAGGGGCCTGAAGCTTTCTTT. Protein sequence: CASRYEQGPEAFF. Full variable domain (remainder filled in from reference TRBV7-9 and TRBJ1-1): DTGVSQNPRHKITKRGQNVTFRCDPISEHNRLYWYRQTLGQGPEFLTYFQNEAQLEKSRLLSDRFSAERPKGSFSTLEIQRTEQGDSAMYLCASRYEQGPEAFFGQGTRLTVV.